This T cell receptor (beta chain) was sequenced during a study of T cell responses to AZD1222 COVID-19 vaccine. General study findings and limits: Spike-specific TCR depth and breadth grew after two AZD1222 doses. There were vaccine-associated CD4 TCRs across spike, dominant at 160-218 and 743-854. There were mostly white British donors and more females than males, and clonal diversity was possibly underestimated. No repertoire was sampled before or during the peak T cell response, only after it.

Concerning this clone: Its antigen is undetermined.

The assay was immunoSEQ multiplex PCR, and TCRdb's table has in-frame clones only and misses some. Of 160,000 or so clones detected, more than 70% appear once; the ten largest clones hold 5.5%. The CDR3 has 13 amino acids. The V end was cut by 0 bases, the J end by 4 bases, with 6 bases between. Germline V gene sequence: CDR1 SGHDN, CDR2 FVKESK. The sample in question was peripheral blood, obtained on day 0 of AZD1222 vaccination. This sequence originates from an adult in good health. V usage is TRBV14 and J usage is TRBJ1-1; no clear D. This CDR3 is CASSQDLGTEAFF. As DNA, the CDR3 is TGTGCCAGCAGCCAAGATCTGGGCACTGAAGCTTTCTTT.